This T cell receptor (beta chain) was profiled in a study of cytomegalovirus exposure and HLA in healthy donors. Notes on the study in general: For cytomegalovirus status, the classifier reportedly gave diagnoses with high specificity and sensitivity.

Germline V gene sequence: CDR1 SGHDT, CDR2 YYEEEE. There are 14 residues in the CDR3. V dropped 1 base and J dropped 0 bases, with 7 bases sitting between them. TCRdb's copy holds only in-frame clones and misses some; the assay was immunoSEQ multiplex PCR. There are 100,000 to 130,000 clones in the sample; approximately 85% occur only once, and 3% lies in the top ten. About this clone: Its antigen is undetermined.

This chain links TRBV5-6 with TRBJ1-2; unclear D gene. The receptor was isolated from a woman aged 18-29 years in good health and CMV-seronegative. The sequenced sample was PBMCs. In nucleotides, the CDR3 is TGTGCCAGCAGCTTGCAGTCCACTAACTATGGCTACACCTTC. Amino acids: CASSLQSTNYGYTF.